This T cell receptor beta chain was sequenced in a study of CD8 T cells in ankylosing spondylitis. The CDR3 runs 14 residues. Trimming cost V 7 bases and J 3 bases, with 15 bases left between them. Germline CDR1 SEHNR, CDR2 FQNEAQ (reference sequence). Quantitative barcoded 5'-RACE was used to prepare TCR beta libraries. TCRdb re-analysed the 5' RACE reads in MiXCR, keeping a single row per CDR3 protein. The table lists some 840,000 distinct CDR3 sequences, 10% to 15% of them singletons. With respect to this clonotype: Its antigen is not known.

Study-level points and caveats: Peripheral blood samples showed relatively rare disease-linked clones, and these clones were CD8+. A TCR beta motif of roughly eight highly homologous variants appeared characteristic of ankylosing spondylitis blood. Reports of some motif variants in reactive arthritis synovial fluid and blood predate this one. In ankylosing spondylitis patients, matched synovial fluid reportedly showed significant enrichment of disease-linked clones.

This receptor was obtained from a male donor with ankylosing spondylitis. The chain couples TRBV7-9 to TRBJ1-1; no reliable D call. Sequencing used blood, either unsorted or a sorted T cell fraction (not recorded which). CDR3 region: CASTSRAQYTEAFF. In DNA form, the CDR3 reads TGTGCCAGCACCTCGAGGGCGCAATACACTGAAGCTTTCTTT.